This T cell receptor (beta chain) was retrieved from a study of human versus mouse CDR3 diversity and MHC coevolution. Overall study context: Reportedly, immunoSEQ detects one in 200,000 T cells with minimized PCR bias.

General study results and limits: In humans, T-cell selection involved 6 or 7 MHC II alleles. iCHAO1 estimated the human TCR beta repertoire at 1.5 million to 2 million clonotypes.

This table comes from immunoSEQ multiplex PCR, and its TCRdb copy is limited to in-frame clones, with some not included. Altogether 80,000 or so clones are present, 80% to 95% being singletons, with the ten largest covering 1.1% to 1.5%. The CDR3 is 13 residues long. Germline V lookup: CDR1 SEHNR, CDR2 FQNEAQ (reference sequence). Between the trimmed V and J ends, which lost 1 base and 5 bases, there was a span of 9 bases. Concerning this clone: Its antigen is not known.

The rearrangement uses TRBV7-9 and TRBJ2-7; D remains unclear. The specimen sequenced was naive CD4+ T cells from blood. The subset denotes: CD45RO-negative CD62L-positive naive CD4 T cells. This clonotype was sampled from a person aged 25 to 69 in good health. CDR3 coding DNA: TGTGCCAGCAGCTTAGGTGCCGCGGACGAGCAGTACTTC. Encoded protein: CASSLGAADEQYF.